This T cell receptor beta chain was found in a study of beta chain features in type 1 diabetes. The CDR3 has 14 amino acids. After removal of 4 bases from V and 1 base from J, the junction contained 3 bases not matched to a gene. Germline V gene data show CDR1 as SNHLY and CDR2 as FYNNEI. Investigators reverse transcribed all isolated RNA, so they sequenced expressed TCRB transcripts. The protocol was immunoSEQ multiplex PCR, while the TCRdb copy is restricted to in-frame clones and leaves out a portion. The sample records a few hundred thousand clones, roughly 21% being singletons. Sequencing input: naive CD4+ T cells from blood. This chain connects TRBV2 to TRBJ1-1; TRBD1 agrees at 7 bases. This clonotype was sampled from a woman aged 18-30 years in good health. The CDR3 reads CASSGGDRNTEAFF. The CDR3 DNA sequence: TGTGCCAGCAGTGGGGGGGACAGGAACACTGAAGCTTTCTTT.